These T cell receptor beta chains were read from a single sample in a study of OX40 agonist ivuxolimab in advanced cancers. The table came from immunoSEQ multiplex PCR; TCRdb's copy has only in-frame clones and leaves some out. Of 65,000 to 95,000 clones detected, approximately 85% appear once; the ten largest clones hold 3% to 4.5%. Sample: CD4+ or CD8+ T cells sorted from blood, taken in a trial of the OX40 agonist ivuxolimab. The origin of the receptors is an adult with an advanced solid tumor such as melanoma, head and neck, liver or kidney cancer. Each CDR3 is given with its conserved first and last residue. D genes are given only for firm matches. Rows may omit the clone size; those that give it use once, few, many or a size class.

>-|TRBJ2-1|TRBV5-5|-
CASSLGINNEQFF
TGTGCCAGCAGCTTGGGTATCAACAATGAGCAGTTCTTC
>-|TRBJ1-2|TRBV2|-
CASSGFTSFVTGGYTF
TGTGCCAGCAGTGGGTTTACTAGTTTCGTTACGGGAGGCTACACCTTC
>-|TRBJ1-1|TRBV7-6|-
CASSLEGPGAGTEAFF
TGTGCCAGCAGCTTAGAAGGTCCGGGGGCAGGGACTGAAGCTTTCTTT
>-|TRBJ2-3|TRBV30|-
CAWSALGDTQYF
TGTGCCTGGAGCGCCTTGGGAGATACGCAGTATTTT
>-|TRBJ2-3|TRBV2|TRBD1
CASREDRGRLTQYF
TGTGCCAGCAGGGAGGACAGGGGGCGGTTAACGCAGTATTTT
>-|TRBJ2-7|TRBV7-2|TRBD2
CASSWAGTSGYEQYF
TGTGCCAGCAGCTGGGCAGGGACTAGTGGCTACGAGCAGTACTTC
>-|TRBJ2-7|TRBV5-1|-
CASSLDGEQYF
TGCGCCAGCAGCTTGGATGGGGAGCAGTACTTC
>-|TRBJ2-7|TRBV7-7|-
CASSPTGPGDEQYF
TGTGCTAGCAGCCCGACAGGCCCAGGGGACGAGCAGTACTTC
>-|TRBJ1-5|TRBV27|TRBD1
CASSHRRGPYSNQPQHF
TGTGCCAGCAGTCACCGGAGGGGGCCGTATAGCAATCAGCCCCAGCATTTT
>-|TRBJ1-3|TRBV2|-
CASSEAQGYTIYF
TGTGCCAGCAGTGAAGCCCAGGGGTACACCATATATTTT
>-|TRBJ2-6|TRBV27|-
CASAQGLGANVLTF
TGTGCCAGTGCACAGGGCTTAGGGGCCAACGTCCTGACTTTC
>-|TRBJ1-5|TRBV19|-
CASRQGPPGNQPQHF
TGTGCCAGTAGACAAGGGCCGCCGGGCAATCAGCCCCAGCATTTT
>-|TRBJ2-5|TRBV2|-
CASGSWAETQYF
TGTGCCAGCGGGAGCTGGGCGGAGACCCAGTACTTC
>-|TRBJ2-1|TRBV2|TRBD2
CASSETSGLNEQFF
TGTGCCAGCAGTGAGACTAGCGGCCTCAATGAGCAGTTCTTC
>-|TRBJ2-5|TRBV19|TRBD1
CASSILGGQGQETQYF
TGTGCCAGTAGTATCCTAGGGGGACAGGGTCAGGAGACCCAGTACTTC
>-|TRBJ2-3|TRBV12-5|-
CASGLVLGHPDTQYF
TGTGCTAGTGGTTTGGTACTCGGCCACCCAGATACGCAGTATTTT
>once|TRBJ1-5|TRBV6-5|TRBD1
CASSRTGYQPQHF
TGTGCCAGCAGCCGGACAGGGTACCAGCCCCAGCATTTT
>-|TRBJ2-1|TRBV6-5|-
CASSPGNQLFF
TGTGCCAGCAGTCCCGGGAACCAGCTGTTCTTC
>-|TRBJ2-7|TRBV4-1|-
CASSQDIITYEQYF
TGCGCCAGCAGCCAAGATATCATAACCTACGAGCAGTACTTC
>-|TRBJ2-1|TRBV6-5|TRBD2
CASQNLAGGDNEQFF
TGTGCCTCCCAGAACTTAGCGGGAGGAGATAATGAGCAGTTCTTC
>-|TRBJ2-1|TRBV6-5|-
CASSRVLSSYNEQFF
TGTGCCAGCAGCCGCGTCCTCAGCTCCTACAATGAGCAGTTCTTC
>-|TRBJ2-6|TRBV6-4|-
CASRPPAIWEKTSGANVLTF
TGTGCCAGCAGGCCCCCGGCGATTTGGGAAAAAACATCTGGGGCCAACGTCCTGACTTTC
>-|TRBJ2-7|TRBV13|-
CASSLISYEQYF
TGTGCCAGCAGCTTAATTAGTTACGAGCAGTACTTC
>once|TRBJ2-5|TRBV6-1|TRBD2
CASIPAGALETQYF
TGTGCCAGCATTCCTGCGGGAGCACTGGAGACCCAGTACTTC
>-|TRBJ1-5|TRBV10-2|TRBD1
CATNDRGYYNQPQHF
TGCGCCACCAACGACAGGGGATATTACAATCAGCCCCAGCATTTT
>few|TRBJ2-7|TRBV7-9|TRBD2
CASSLGTSGWSYAYEQYF
TGTGCCAGCAGCCTGGGGACTAGCGGCTGGTCTTACGCCTACGAGCAGTACTTC
>once|TRBJ2-2|TRBV14|TRBD1
CASSQDQGAITGELFF
TGTGCCAGCAGCCAAGATCAGGGGGCAATCACCGGGGAGCTGTTTTTT
>-|TRBJ1-1|TRBV7-9|-
CASSLVQGGTEAFF
TGTGCCAGCAGCTTAGTACAGGGAGGCACTGAAGCTTTCTTT
>-|TRBJ2-1|TRBV2|TRBD2
CASKPIWREDEQFF
TGTGCCAGCAAGCCCATTTGGCGGGAGGATGAGCAGTTCTTC
>once|TRBJ2-6|TRBV27|-
CASSLGGGFGSGANVLTF
TGTGCCAGCAGTTTAGGAGGGGGATTCGGGTCTGGGGCCAACGTCCTGACTTTC
>-|TRBJ2-5|TRBV7-8|TRBD2
CASSLPAGGPLFPETQYF
TGTGCCAGCAGCTTACCAGCGGGAGGGCCATTATTCCCAGAGACCCAGTACTTC
>-|TRBJ1-5|TRBV2|-
CASSEFGGPWQPQHF
TGTGCCAGCAGTGAATTCGGGGGGCCGTGGCAGCCCCAGCATTTT
>-|TRBJ2-7|TRBV27|-
CASSLYREFYEQYF
TGTGCCAGCAGTTTATATCGGGAGTTTTACGAGCAGTACTTC
>-|TRBJ2-2|TRBV12-5|TRBD2
CASGLAREPGELFF
TGTGCTAGTGGTTTGGCGCGGGAGCCCGGGGAGCTGTTTTTT
>-|TRBJ2-5|TRBV18|-
CASSPARAQETQYF
TGTGCCAGCTCACCAGCTCGGGCCCAAGAGACCCAGTACTTC
>-|TRBJ2-7|TRBV11-2|-
CASSPTRTASYEQYF
TGTGCCAGCAGCCCCACGCGGACAGCCTCCTACGAGCAGTACTTC
>-|TRBJ2-7|TRBV19|-
CASSIGGGPGYYEQYF
TGTGCCAGTAGTATAGGAGGCGGCCCGGGTTACTACGAGCAGTACTTC
>-|TRBJ2-5|TRBV13|-
CASSLWEQETQYF
TGTGCCAGCAGCTTATGGGAGCAAGAGACCCAGTACTTC
>-|TRBJ2-1|TRBV7-2|TRBD2
CASSLAGGSHNEQFF
TGTGCCAGCAGCTTAGCGGGAGGGTCTCACAATGAGCAGTTCTTC
>-|TRBJ1-1|TRBV5-6|-
CASSFTSYTEAFF
TGTGCCAGCAGCTTTACCAGTTACACTGAAGCTTTCTTT
>once|TRBJ1-3|TRBV6-6|-
CASRFSGNTIYF
TGTGCCAGCAGATTCTCTGGAAACACCATATATTTT
>-|TRBJ2-2|TRBV27|-
CASSLRANTGELFF
TGTGCCAGCAGTTTAAGGGCGAACACCGGGGAGCTGTTTTTT